This entry describes one T cell receptor beta chain. Its antigen is as yet unknown. One end of the junction does not line up with germline, which may come from a read error. This entry comes from a study of T cell responses to AZD1222 COVID-19 vaccine. Notes on the study in general: Repertoire sampling was restricted to post-peak T cell response timepoints. Mapped onto spike, vaccine-associated CD4 TCRs spanned it and were dominant at 160-218 and 743-854. Baseline seropositivity characterized only six or seven AZD1222 recipients. Targets within unmutated variant regions were reportedly found for nearly half of spike-specific TCRs.

In germline, CDR1 is SEHNR, CDR2 FQNEAQ (reference sequence). The CDR3 covers 11 residues. Profiling relied on immunoSEQ multiplex PCR, and the TCRdb table lists in-frame clones only, not all of them. Among tens of thousands of clones listed, 88% were seen once. This chain connects TRBV7-9 to TRBJ1-4, with 9 bases matching TRBD1. This sequence was found in an adult in good health. The material sequenced was peripheral blood, taken on day 0 of AZD1222 vaccination. The CDR3 coding sequence is TGTGCCAGCAGCAATGATTGGGACAGGGTTTTT. Its protein is CASSNDWDRVF.